The rows below give T cell receptor beta chains drawn from one sample of a study of T cell responses to AZD1222 COVID-19 vaccine. This table comes from immunoSEQ multiplex PCR, and its TCRdb copy is limited to in-frame clones, with some not included. The sample shows some 89,000 clones, roughly 90% of them seen only once. This material consisted of peripheral blood, taken on day 0 of MenACWY control vaccination. The source of these receptors is an adult in good health. CDR3s include the opening cysteine and the closing phenylalanine or tryptophan. A D gene is named only where the DNA matches it firmly. Where a row states a size, it is once, few, many or the class of an expanded clone; other rows omit it.

j_call clone_size d_call v_call cdr3_aa cdr3_nt
TRBJ2-1 NA TRBD2 TRBV11-3 CASSWAGTSGRPIEQFF TGTGCCAGCAGCTGGGCCGGGACTAGCGGGAGACCTATCGAGCAGTTCTTC
TRBJ1-2 NA TRBD1 TRBV28 CASSLHPGQGYYGYTF TGTGCCAGCAGCCTGCACCCGGGACAGGGGTACTATGGCTACACCTTC
TRBJ1-2 NA NA TRBV25-1 CASSDPRQEDTIYGYTF TGTGCCAGCAGTGATCCGCGTCAGGAGGATACGATCTATGGCTACACCTTC
TRBJ1-2 NA TRBD1 TRBV6-2/TRBV6-3 CASSAPGTANRYGYTF TGTGCCAGCAGTGCACCCGGGACAGCAAATCGCTATGGCTACACCTTC
TRBJ2-3 NA TRBD1 TRBV19 CASSHQGQGVDTQYF TGTGCCAGTAGCCACCAAGGACAGGGCGTAGATACGCAGTATTTT
TRBJ1-3 NA NA TRBV18 CASSPDWGRGRNTIYF TGTGCCAGCTCACCAGATTGGGGACGAGGGAGAAACACCATATATTTT
TRBJ2-1 NA TRBD2 TRBV7-9 CASSLGTSGYNEQFF TGTGCCAGCAGCTTAGGTACTAGCGGCTACAATGAGCAGTTCTTC
TRBJ1-2 few NA TRBV15 CATSRDIEEARGYTF TGTGCCACCAGCAGAGATATAGAAGAGGCGCGCGGCTACACCTTC
TRBJ1-4 NA NA TRBV10-1 CASSESGTTNEKLFF TGCGCCAGCAGTGAGTCGGGGACAACTAATGAAAAACTGTTTTTT
TRBJ2-5 NA TRBD2 TRBV10-3 CASGTSGKETQYF TGTGCCTCCGGGACTAGCGGGAAAGAGACCCAGTACTTC
TRBJ2-1 NA NA TRBV27 CASGRVGYEQFF TGTGCCAGCGGTCGGGTAGGGTATGAGCAGTTCTTC
TRBJ2-5 NA TRBD2 TRBV24-1 CATSDRTSLETQYF TGTGCCACCAGTGACAGGACTAGCTTAGAGACCCAGTACTTC
TRBJ2-7 NA NA TRBV30 CAWTPLGEGGYEQYF TGTGCCTGGACCCCCTTAGGGGAGGGGGGCTACGAGCAGTACTTC
TRBJ2-5 NA NA TRBV10-3 CAISSRSREETQYF TGTGCCATCAGTTCCCGGTCCCGAGAAGAGACCCAGTACTTC
TRBJ2-7 once TRBD1 TRBV7-6 CASSLGGDSLREQYF TGTGCCAGCAGCTTAGGTGGGGACAGCCTAAGGGAGCAGTACTTC
TRBJ1-4 few NA TRBV6-5 CASSYRVSNEKLFF TGTGCCAGCAGTTACAGAGTCTCTAATGAAAAACTGTTTTTT
TRBJ1-2 NA NA TRBV7-9 CASSNSGVGNYGYTF TGTGCCAGCAGCAACAGTGGAGTCGGCAACTATGGCTACACCTTC
TRBJ1-2 NA NA TRBV5-6 CASSFLAAANYGYTF TGTGCCAGCAGCTTCTTGGCGGCAGCTAACTATGGCTACACCTTC